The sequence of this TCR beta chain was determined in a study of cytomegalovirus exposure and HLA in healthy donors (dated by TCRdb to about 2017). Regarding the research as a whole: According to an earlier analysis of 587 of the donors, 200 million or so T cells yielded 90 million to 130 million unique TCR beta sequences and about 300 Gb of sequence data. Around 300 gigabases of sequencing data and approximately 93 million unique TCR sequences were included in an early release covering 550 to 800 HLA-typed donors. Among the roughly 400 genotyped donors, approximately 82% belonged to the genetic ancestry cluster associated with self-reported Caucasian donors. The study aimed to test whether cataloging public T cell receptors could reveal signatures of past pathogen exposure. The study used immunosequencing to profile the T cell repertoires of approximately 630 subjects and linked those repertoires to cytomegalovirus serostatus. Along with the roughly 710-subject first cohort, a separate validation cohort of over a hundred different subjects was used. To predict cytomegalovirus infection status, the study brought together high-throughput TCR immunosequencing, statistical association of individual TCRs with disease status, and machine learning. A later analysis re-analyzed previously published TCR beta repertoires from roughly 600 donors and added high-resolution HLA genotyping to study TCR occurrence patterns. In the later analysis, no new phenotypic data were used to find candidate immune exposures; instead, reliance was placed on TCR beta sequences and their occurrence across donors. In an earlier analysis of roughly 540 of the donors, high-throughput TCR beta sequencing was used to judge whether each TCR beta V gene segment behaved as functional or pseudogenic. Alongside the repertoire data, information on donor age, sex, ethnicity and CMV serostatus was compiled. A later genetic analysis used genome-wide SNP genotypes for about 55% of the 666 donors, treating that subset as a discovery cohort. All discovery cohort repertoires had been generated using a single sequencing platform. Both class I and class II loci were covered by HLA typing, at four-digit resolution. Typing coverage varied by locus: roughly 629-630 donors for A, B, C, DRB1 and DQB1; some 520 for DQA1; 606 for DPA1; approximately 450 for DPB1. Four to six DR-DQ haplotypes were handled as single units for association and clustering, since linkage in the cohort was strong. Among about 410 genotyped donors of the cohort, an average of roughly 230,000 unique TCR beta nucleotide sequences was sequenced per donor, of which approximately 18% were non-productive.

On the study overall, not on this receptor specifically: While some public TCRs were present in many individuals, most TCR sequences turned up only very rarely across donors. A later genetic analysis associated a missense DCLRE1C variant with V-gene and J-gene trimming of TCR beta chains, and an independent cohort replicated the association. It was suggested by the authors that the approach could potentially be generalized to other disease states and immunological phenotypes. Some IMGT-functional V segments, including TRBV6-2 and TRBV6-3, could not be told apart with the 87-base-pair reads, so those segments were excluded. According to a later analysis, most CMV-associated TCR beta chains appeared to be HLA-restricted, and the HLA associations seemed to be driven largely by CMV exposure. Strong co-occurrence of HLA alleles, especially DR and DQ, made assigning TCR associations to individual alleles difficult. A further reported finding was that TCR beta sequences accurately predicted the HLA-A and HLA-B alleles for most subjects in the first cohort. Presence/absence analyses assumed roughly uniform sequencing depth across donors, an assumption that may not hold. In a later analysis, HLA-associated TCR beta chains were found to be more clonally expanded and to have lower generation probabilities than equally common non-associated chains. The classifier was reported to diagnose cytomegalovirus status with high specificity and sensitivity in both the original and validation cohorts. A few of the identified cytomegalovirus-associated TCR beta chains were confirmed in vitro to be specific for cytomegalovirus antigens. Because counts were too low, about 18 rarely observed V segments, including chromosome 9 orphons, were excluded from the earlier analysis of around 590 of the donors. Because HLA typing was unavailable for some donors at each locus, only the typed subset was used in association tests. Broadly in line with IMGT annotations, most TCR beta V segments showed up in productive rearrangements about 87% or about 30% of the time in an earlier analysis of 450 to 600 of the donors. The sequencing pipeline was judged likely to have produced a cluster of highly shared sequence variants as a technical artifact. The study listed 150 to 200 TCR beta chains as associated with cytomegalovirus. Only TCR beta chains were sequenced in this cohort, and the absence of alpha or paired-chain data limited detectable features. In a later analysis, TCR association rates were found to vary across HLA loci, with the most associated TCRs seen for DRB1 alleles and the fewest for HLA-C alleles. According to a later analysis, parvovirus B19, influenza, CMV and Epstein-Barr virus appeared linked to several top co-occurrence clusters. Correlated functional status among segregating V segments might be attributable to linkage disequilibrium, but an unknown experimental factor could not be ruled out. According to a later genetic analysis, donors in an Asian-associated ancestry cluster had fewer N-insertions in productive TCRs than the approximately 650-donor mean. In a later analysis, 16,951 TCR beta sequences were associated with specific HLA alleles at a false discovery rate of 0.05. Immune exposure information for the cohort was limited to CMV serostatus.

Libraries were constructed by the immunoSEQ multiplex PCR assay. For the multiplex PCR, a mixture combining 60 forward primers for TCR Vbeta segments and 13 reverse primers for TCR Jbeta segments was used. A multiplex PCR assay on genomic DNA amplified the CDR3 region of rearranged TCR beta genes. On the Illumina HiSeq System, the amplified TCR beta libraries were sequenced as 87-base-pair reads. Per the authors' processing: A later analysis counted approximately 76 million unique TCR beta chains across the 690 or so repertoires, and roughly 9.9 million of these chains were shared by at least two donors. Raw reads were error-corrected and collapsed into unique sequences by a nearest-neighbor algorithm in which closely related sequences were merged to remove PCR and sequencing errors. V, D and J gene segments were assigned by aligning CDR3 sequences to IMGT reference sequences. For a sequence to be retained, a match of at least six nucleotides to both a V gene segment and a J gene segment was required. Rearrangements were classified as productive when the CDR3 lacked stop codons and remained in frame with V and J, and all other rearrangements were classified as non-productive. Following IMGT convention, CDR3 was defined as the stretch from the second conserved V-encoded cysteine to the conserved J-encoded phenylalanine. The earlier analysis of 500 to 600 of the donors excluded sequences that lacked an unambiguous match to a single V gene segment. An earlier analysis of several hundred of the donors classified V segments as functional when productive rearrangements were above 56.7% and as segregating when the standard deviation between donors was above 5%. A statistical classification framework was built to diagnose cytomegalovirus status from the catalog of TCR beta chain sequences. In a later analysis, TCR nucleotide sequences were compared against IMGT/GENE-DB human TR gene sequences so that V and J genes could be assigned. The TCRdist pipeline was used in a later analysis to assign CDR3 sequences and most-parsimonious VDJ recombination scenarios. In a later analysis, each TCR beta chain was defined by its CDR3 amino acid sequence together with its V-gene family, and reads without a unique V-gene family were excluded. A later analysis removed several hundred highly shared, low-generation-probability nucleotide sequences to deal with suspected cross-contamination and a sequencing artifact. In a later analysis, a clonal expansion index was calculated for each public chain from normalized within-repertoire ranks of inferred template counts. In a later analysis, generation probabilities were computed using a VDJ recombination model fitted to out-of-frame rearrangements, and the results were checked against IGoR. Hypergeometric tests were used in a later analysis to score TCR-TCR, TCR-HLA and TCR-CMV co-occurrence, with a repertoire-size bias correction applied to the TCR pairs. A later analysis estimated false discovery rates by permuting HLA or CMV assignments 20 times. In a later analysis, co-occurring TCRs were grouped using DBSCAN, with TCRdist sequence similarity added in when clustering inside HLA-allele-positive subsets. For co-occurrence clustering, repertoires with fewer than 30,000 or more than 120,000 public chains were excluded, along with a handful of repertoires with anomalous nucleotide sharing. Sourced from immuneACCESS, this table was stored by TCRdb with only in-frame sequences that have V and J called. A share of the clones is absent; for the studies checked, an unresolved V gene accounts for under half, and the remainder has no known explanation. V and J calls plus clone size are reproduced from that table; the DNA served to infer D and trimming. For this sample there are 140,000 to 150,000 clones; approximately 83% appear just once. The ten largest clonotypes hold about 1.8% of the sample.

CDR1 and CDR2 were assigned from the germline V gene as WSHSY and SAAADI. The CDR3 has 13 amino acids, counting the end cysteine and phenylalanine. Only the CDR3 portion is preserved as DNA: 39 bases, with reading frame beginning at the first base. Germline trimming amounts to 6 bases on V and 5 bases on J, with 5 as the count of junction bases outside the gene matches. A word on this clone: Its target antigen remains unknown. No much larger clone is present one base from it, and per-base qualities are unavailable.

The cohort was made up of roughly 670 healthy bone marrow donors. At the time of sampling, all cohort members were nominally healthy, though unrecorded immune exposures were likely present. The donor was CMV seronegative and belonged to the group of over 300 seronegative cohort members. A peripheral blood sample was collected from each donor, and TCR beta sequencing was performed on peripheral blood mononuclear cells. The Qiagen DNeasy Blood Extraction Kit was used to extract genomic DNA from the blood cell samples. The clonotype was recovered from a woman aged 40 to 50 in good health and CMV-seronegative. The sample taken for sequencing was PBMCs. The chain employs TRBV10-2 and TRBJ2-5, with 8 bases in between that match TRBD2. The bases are TGCGCCAGCAGACTTAGCGGGGCGGAGACCCAGTACTTC. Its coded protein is CASRLSGAETQYF.